The 5 T cell receptor beta chains reported below all come from one sample, sequenced in a study of blood T cell repertoires in COVID-19. Here immunoSEQ multiplex PCR was the method, and the copy in TCRdb shows in-frame clones only, minus some. The profile shows some 210,000 clones, 80% to 95% of them singletons. The specimen was peripheral blood. Receptors originate from a man aged 55 to 70 with COVID-19, enrolled during active disease.

The chain carries TRBV7-3 and TRBJ1-5, with a tentative D call TRBD1 (6 bases). V gave up 3 bases and J gave up 4 bases, with 13 bases separating them. This CDR3 spans 15 amino acids. Germline CDR1 reads SGHTA; CDR2 reads FQGTGA. In DNA, the CDR3 is TGTGCCAGCAGCTTCCAGGGGACCGGTAATCAGCCCCAGCATTTT. Its protein product is CASSFQGTGNQPQHF.

In DNA, the CDR3 is TGTGCCAGCCTCCCAATGGTGCCAGGGACTAGCGCAAGCACAGATACGCAGTATTTT. Encoded protein: CASLPMVPGTSASTDTQYF. The rearrangement uses TRBV27 and TRBJ2-3, with TRBD2 identical over 10 bases. The length of the CDR3 is 19 residues. The trim removed 8 bases at V and 0 bases at J, leaving 17 bases unmatched. The germline CDR1 and CDR2 sequences are MNHEY and SMNVEV (reference sequence).

V is TRBV2 and J is TRBJ1-3; 9 nucleotides align to TRBD1. Losses at the gene ends were 6 bases for V and 3 bases for J; bases not matched to a gene: 9. Per germline, CDR1 SNHLY and CDR2 FYNNEI. This CDR3 region has 16 residues. Written as DNA, the CDR3 is TGTGCCAGCAGGTTGGGACAGGGAGGGATTGGAAACACCATATATTTT. Encoded protein: CASRLGQGGIGNTIYF.

The V and J genes are TRBV6-6 and TRBJ2-7; 7 bases line up with TRBD2. This CDR3 region has 15 residues. With V trimmed by 6 bases and J by 0 bases, 8 bases remained unmatched. The V gene's germline CDR1 is MNHNY and CDR2 SVGAGI (reference sequence). CDR3 region: CASSDPSGTSYEQYF. The CDR3 DNA follows: TGTGCCAGCAGCGACCCTAGCGGAACCTCCTACGAGCAGTACTTC.

This chain uses TRBV5-1 with TRBJ2-5; 9 bases match TRBD1. CDR1 is SGHRS and CDR2 is YFSETQ in the germline V gene. Trimming cost V 3 bases and J 2 bases; bases outside gene matches: 5. This CDR3 region has 15 residues. The CDR3 region is CASSYRDREQETQYF. The CDR3 DNA is TGCGCCAGCAGCTACCGGGACAGGGAGCAAGAGACCCAGTACTTC.